The clone carrying this T cell receptor beta chain was seen once. Its antigen is unknown. This entry comes from a study of regulatory T cells. Study-level points and caveats: In CD3G-deficient patients, conventional CD4+ T cells were enriched for hydrophobic CDR3 residues at positions 6 and 7.

Amplification used 52 TRBV primers and 13 TRBJ primers. Sequencing used immunoSEQ multiplex PCR; TCRdb keeps in-frame clones, though not all of them. This sample has about 23,000 clones, with approximately 90% found just once. Material: conventional CD4+ T cells sorted from blood. The sequence was obtained from a child younger than 18 with CD3G deficiency.

The CDR3 reads CASSADYIGTDTQYF. CDR3 bases: TGTGCCAGCTCAGCGGACTATATAGGCACAGATACGCAGTATTTT. The chain recombines TRBV18 with TRBJ2-3; maybe TRBD2 (6 bases). The CDR3 runs to 15 residues. CDR1 and CDR2 (germline): KGHSH, LQKENI. Trimming left V 5 bases short and J 1 base short, with 13 bases between.